The text below deals with one TCR beta chain. In the source study's methods: Cell counts per sample came from amplifying reference gene primers. Some clones are missing from TCRdb's copy, which holds only in-frame ones; the method was immunoSEQ multiplex PCR. That table is the source of V, J and clone size, and D and trimming were worked out from the DNA. The table records about 360,000 clones, 70% to 90% of them present only once. This specimen belongs to a study of blood T cell repertoires in COVID-19. Study at large: Researchers got acute and convalescent COVID-19 samples from the United States, Italy and Spain. T cells, B-cell-depleted T cells, or PBMCs provided the cDNA or gDNA that served as material.

J lost 7 bases, V lost 5 bases, and 6 bases had no gene match. CDR1 and CDR2 (germline): GTSNPN, SVGIG (reference sequence). This CDR3 contains 14 residues. Clinical history as reported by participants underpinned cohort assignment. The chain couples TRBV30 to TRBJ1-6; 9 positions match TRBD1. The sequenced sample was PBMCs or T cells enriched from blood (not recorded which). The clonotype comes from a middle-aged woman with acute COVID-19. The CDR3 region has the DNA TGTGCCTGGGTAAAGGGACAGGGAAATTCACCCCTCCACTTT. Translation: CAWVKGQGNSPLHF. The whole variable domain, filled in from reference TRBV30 and TRBJ1-6, reads SQTIHQWPATLVQPVGSPLSLECTVEGTSNPNLYWYRQAAGRGLQLLFYSVGIGQISSEVPQNLSASRPQDRQFILSSKKLLLSDSGFYLCAWVKGQGNSPLHFGNGTRLTVT.